This T cell receptor (beta chain) was retrieved from a study of cytomegalovirus exposure and HLA in healthy donors. Study-wide results and caveats: Near-uniform donor sequencing depth was presumed by presence/absence analyses.

This clone was observed a handful of times. The target antigen is unknown. The primer mix had 60 Vbeta and 13 Jbeta primers. Profiled with immunoSEQ multiplex PCR; TCRdb holds only in-frame clones, not every one. The sample includes tens of thousands of clones, around 70% of them seen just once. Sequences were obtained from PBMCs. This clonotype originated in a man aged 35 to 55 in good health and CMV-seropositive.

This CDR3 reads CASSQPGRGETQYF. The CDR3 DNA is TGTGCCAGCAGCCAACCCGGCCGAGGAGAGACCCAGTACTTC. This rearrangement joins TRBV7-2 to TRBJ2-5; D is ambiguous. Germline V lookup: CDR1 SGHTA, CDR2 FQGNSA. The V end lost 5 bases, the J end lost 4 bases, and 14 bases lay between the germline ends. The CDR3 consists of 14 residues.